The entry that follows covers one TCR beta chain sequence. As processed by the authors: Amplification from reference gene primers served as the basis for estimated nucleated cell counts. The data were produced by immunoSEQ multiplex PCR, yet TCRdb's version contains in-frame clones alone and is incomplete. Clone size and the V and J calls come from that table; the DNA yielded D and trimming. This sample has approximately 77,000 clones; around 86% occur once, and the top ten carry 2%. The sample originates from a study of blood T cell repertoires in COVID-19. The CDR3 is 17 amino acids. In germline, CDR1 is ENHRY, CDR2 SYGVKD. Unmatched junction bases numbered 12, after V lost 0 bases and J lost 9 bases.

The receptor was derived from a man between 25 and 39 years old with acute or convalescent COVID-19. The chain links TRBV10-3 to TRBJ2-2; 8 bases agree with TRBD1. Sequenced material: peripheral blood. CDR3 sequence (DNA): TGTGCCATCAGTGAGTCTGGTACAGGGGGTACGGCCCGGGAGCTGTTTTTT. This encodes CAISESGTGGTARELFF.